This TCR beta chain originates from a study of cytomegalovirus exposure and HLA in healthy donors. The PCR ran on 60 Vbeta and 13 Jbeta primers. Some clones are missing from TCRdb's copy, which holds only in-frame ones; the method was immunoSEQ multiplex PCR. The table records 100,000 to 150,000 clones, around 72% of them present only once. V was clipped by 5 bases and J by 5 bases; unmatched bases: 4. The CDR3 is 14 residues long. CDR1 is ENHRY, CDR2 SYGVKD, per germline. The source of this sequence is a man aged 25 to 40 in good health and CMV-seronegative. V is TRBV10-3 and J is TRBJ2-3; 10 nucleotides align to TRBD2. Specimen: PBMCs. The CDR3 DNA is TGTGCCATCAGTATAGCGGGGGGAAGAGATACGCAGTATTTT. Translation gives CAISIAGGRDTQYF.